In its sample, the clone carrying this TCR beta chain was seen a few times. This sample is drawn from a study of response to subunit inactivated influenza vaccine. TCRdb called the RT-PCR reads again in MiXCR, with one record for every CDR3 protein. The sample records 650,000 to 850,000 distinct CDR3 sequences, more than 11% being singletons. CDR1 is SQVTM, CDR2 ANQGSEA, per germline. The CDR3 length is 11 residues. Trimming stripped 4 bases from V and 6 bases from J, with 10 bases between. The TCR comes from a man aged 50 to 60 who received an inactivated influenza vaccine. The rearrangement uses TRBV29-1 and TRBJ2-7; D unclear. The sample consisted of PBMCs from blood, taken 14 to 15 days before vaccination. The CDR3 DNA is TGCAGCGTTGCGGAGACCAGCGAGCAGTACTTC. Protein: CSVAETSEQYF.